This TCR beta chain was sequenced during a study of cytomegalovirus exposure and HLA in healthy donors. Overall study results and limits: The authors reported that TCR beta sequences could predict HLA-A and HLA-B alleles. These predictions were accurate for most subjects in the first cohort.

PCR primers comprised 60 Vbeta and 13 Jbeta primers. Sequencing was performed with immunoSEQ multiplex PCR; in TCRdb, only in-frame clones are kept and a portion is missing. The sample records some 170,000 clones, 65% to 85% being singletons. With respect to this clone: Its antigen is not identified.

V was shortened by 5 bases and J by 7 bases, with 12 bases between the two germline ends. Germline CDR1 GTSNPN, CDR2 SVGIG (reference sequence). The CDR3 length is 11 residues. The receptor's source is a woman aged 25-40 years in good health and CMV-seropositive. V is TRBV30 and J is TRBJ2-7, with a weak D call TRBD2 (6 bases). The material sequenced was PBMCs. The CDR3 sequence is CAWDSGGEQYF. Written as DNA, the CDR3 is TGTGCCTGGGACAGCGGAGGGGAGCAGTACTTC.